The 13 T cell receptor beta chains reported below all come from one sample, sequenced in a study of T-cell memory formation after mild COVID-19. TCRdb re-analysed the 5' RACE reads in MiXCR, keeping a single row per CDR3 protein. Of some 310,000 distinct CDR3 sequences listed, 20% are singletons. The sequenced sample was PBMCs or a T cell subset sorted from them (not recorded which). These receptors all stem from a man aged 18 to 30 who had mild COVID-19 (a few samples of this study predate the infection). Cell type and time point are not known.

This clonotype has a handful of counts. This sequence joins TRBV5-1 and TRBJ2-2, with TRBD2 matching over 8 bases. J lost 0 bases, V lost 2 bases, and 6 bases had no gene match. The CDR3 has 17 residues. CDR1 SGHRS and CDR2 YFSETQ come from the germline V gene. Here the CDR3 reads CASSFLSGGANTGELFF. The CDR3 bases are TGCGCCAGCAGCTTTCTAAGCGGGGGAGCGAACACCGGGGAGCTGTTTTTT.

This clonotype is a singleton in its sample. CDR3 DNA: TGTGCCAGCAGCCTCGATGGGGGGCGTAACTATGGCTACACCTTC. Its translation is CASSLDGGRNYGYTF. This chain links TRBV7-9 with TRBJ1-2, with D possibly TRBD1 on 6 matching bases. CDR1 and CDR2 (germline): SEHNR, FQNEAQ (reference sequence). The CDR3 totals 15 residues. The ends were cut back, 5 bases at V and 1 base at J, with 14 bases in the middle.

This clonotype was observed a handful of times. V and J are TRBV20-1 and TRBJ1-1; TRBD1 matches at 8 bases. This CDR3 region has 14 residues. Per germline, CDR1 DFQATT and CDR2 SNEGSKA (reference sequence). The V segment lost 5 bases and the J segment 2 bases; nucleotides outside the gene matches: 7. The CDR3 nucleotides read TGCAGTGCTCGATCAACAGGGGGAAACACTGAAGCTTTCTTT. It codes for CSARSTGGNTEAFF.

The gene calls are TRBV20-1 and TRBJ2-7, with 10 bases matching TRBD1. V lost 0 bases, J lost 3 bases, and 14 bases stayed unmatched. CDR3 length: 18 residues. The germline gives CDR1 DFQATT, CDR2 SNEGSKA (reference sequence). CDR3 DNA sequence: TGCAGTGCTAGAGATCGGGACAGGGGTCATTCCTATCACTACGAGCAGTACTTC. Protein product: CSARDRDRGHSYHYEQYF.

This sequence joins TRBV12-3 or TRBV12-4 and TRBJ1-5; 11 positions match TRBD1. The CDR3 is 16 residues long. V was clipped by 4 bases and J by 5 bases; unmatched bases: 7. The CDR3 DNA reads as TGTGCCAGCAGTTCCTCCGGGACAGGGGGATATCAGCCCCAGCATTTT. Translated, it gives CASSSSGTGGYQPQHF.

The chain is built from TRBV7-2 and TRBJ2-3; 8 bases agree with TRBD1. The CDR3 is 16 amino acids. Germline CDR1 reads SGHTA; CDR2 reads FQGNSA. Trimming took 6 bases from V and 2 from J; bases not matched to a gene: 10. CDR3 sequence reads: CASRSAQGQVTDTQYF. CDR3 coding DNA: TGTGCCAGCAGATCGGCCCAGGGACAGGTCACAGATACGCAGTATTTT. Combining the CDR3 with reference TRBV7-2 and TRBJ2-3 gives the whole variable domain GAGVSQSPSNKVTEKGKDVELRCDPISGHTALYWYRQSLGQGLEFLIYFQGNSAPDKSGLPSDRFSAERTGGSVSTLTIQRTQQEDSAVYLCASRSAQGQVTDTQYFGPGTRLTVL.

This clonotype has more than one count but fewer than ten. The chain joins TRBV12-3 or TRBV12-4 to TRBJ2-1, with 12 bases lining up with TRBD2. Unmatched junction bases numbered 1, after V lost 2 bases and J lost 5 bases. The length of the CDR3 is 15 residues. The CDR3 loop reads CASSLRTSGNNEQFF. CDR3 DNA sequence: TGTGCCAGCAGTTTACGGACTAGCGGGAACAATGAGCAGTTCTTC.

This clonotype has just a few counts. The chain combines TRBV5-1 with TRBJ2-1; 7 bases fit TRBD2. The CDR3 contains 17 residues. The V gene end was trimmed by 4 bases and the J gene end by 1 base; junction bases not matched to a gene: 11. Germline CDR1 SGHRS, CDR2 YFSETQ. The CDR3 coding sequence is TGCGCCAGCAGCGAATCGGGGGGATCAACATCCTACAATGAGCAGTTCTTC. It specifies CASSESGGSTSYNEQFF.

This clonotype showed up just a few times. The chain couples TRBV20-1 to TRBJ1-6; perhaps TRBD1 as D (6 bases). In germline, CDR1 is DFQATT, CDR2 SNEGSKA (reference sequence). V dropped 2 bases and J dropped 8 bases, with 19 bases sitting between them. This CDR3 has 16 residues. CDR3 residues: CSARPDPQGWDSPLHF. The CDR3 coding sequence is TGCAGTGCTAGACCCGACCCCCAGGGGTGGGATTCACCCCTCCACTTT.

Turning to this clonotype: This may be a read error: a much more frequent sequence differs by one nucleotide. Written as DNA, the CDR3 is TGTGCCAGCAGCCGTGGGACAGGGGGACGCTATAGCAATCAGCCCCATCATTTT. It codes for CASSRGTGGRYSNQPHHF. The J gene is TRBJ1-5, the V gene TRBV7-2, with 11 bases that match TRBD1. CDR3 length equals 18 residues. CDR1 is SGHTA and CDR2 is FQGNSA in the germline V gene.

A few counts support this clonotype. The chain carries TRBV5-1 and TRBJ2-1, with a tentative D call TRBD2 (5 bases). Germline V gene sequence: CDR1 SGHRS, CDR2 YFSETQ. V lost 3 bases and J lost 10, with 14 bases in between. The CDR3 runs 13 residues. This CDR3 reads CASSSGPSGEQFF. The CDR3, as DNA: TGCGCCAGCAGCTCCGGCCCTTCGGGAGAGCAGTTCTTC.

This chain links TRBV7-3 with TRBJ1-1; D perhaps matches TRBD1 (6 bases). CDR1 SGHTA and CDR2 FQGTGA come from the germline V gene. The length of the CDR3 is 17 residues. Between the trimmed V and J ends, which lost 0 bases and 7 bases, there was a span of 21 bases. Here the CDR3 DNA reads TGTGCCAGCAGCTTAACGCCCCGGCAGGGGCCCCCCGATGAAGCTTTCTTT. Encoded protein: CASSLTPRQGPPDEAFF.

The CDR3 here is CASSPTTDRVNTEAFF. In DNA form, the CDR3 reads TGTGCCAGCTCACCCACAACGGACAGGGTGAACACTGAAGCTTTCTTT. This sequence joins TRBV18 and TRBJ1-1, with 8 positions matching TRBD1. CDR1 is KGHSH and CDR2 is LQKENI in the germline V gene. V gave up 3 bases and J gave up 0 bases; unmatched junction bases: 6. CDR3 length: 16 residues.